These T cell receptor beta chains were read from a single sample in a study of blood T cell repertoires in COVID-19. Here immunoSEQ multiplex PCR was the method, and the copy in TCRdb shows in-frame clones only, minus some. The table has 200,000 to 250,000 clones, about nine tenths seen once; the top ten hold 2.7%. The sample consisted of peripheral blood. The origin of the receptors is an older woman with acute or convalescent COVID-19. The CDR3 runs from the conserved cysteine through the conserved F or W. D genes are given only for firm matches. The listing skips clone size in some rows; elsewhere it reads once, few, many or a size class.

d_gene: -; abundance: -; j_gene: TRBJ1-5; v_gene: TRBV19; CDR3aa: CASSIDGRDSYSQPQHF; CDR3nt: TGTGCCAGTAGTATAGATGGGCGCGACAGCTACAGTCAGCCCCAGCATTTT
d_gene: -; abundance: -; j_gene: TRBJ2-3; v_gene: TRBV28; CDR3aa: CASSRSADFTDTQYF; CDR3nt: TGTGCCAGCAGCCGCTCAGCGGACTTCACAGATACGCAGTATTTT
d_gene: TRBD2; abundance: -; j_gene: TRBJ2-1; v_gene: TRBV4-1; CDR3aa: CASSHTGGRNEQFF; CDR3nt: TGCGCCAGCAGCCATACGGGGGGGAGGAATGAGCAGTTCTTC
d_gene: TRBD1; abundance: -; j_gene: TRBJ2-7; v_gene: TRBV11-3; CDR3aa: CASSWDSRYEQYF; CDR3nt: TGTGCCAGCAGCTGGGACAGCCGTTACGAGCAGTACTTC
d_gene: -; abundance: once; j_gene: TRBJ1-1; v_gene: TRBV9; CDR3aa: CASSGIPGQNTEAFF; CDR3nt: TGTGCCAGCAGCGGAATTCCGGGACAGAACACTGAAGCTTTCTTT
d_gene: TRBD1; abundance: -; j_gene: TRBJ1-1; v_gene: TRBV6-6; CDR3aa: CASSYPTGRNTEAFF; CDR3nt: TGTGCCAGCAGTTACCCGACAGGGAGGAACACTGAAGCTTTCTTT
d_gene: -; abundance: -; j_gene: TRBJ1-1; v_gene: TRBV6-1; CDR3aa: CASRRRVQGTTEAFF; CDR3nt: TGTGCCAGCAGAAGGCGGGTACAGGGCACCACTGAAGCTTTCTTT
d_gene: TRBD2; abundance: -; j_gene: TRBJ2-3; v_gene: TRBV7-3; CDR3aa: CASSPSVAGGSTDTQYF; CDR3nt: TGTGCCAGCAGCCCTTCGGTTGCGGGGGGGAGCACAGATACGCAGTATTTT
d_gene: -; abundance: once; j_gene: TRBJ2-3; v_gene: TRBV7-9; CDR3aa: CASSLATTPTDTQYF; CDR3nt: TGTGCCAGCAGCTTAGCCACAACGCCCACAGATACGCAGTATTTT
d_gene: -; abundance: -; j_gene: TRBJ1-2; v_gene: TRBV12-3/TRBV12-4; CDR3aa: CASSPGTRGGYTF; CDR3nt: TGTGCCAGCAGCCCCGGGACAAGAGGTGGCTACACCTTC
d_gene: TRBD1; abundance: once; j_gene: TRBJ1-1; v_gene: TRBV7-6; CDR3aa: CASSLGGTGGGPTEAFF; CDR3nt: TGTGCCAGCAGCTTAGGCGGGACAGGGGGCGGCCCCACTGAAGCTTTCTTT
d_gene: -; abundance: -; j_gene: TRBJ2-1; v_gene: TRBV21-1; CDR3aa: CASSSPGLAGGRTYNEQFF; CDR3nt: TGTGCCAGCAGCTCCCCGGGACTAGCGGGAGGCCGAACCTACAATGAGCAGTTCTTC
d_gene: TRBD1; abundance: -; j_gene: TRBJ2-7; v_gene: TRBV6-5; CDR3aa: CASSSEGARSYEQYF; CDR3nt: TGTGCCAGCAGTTCCGAGGGGGCGCGTTCCTACGAGCAGTACTTC
d_gene: TRBD1; abundance: -; j_gene: TRBJ1-4; v_gene: TRBV7-2; CDR3aa: CASRIRTGANEKLFF; CDR3nt: TGTGCCAGCAGGATACGGACAGGGGCTAATGAAAAACTGTTTTTT
d_gene: -; abundance: -; j_gene: TRBJ1-1; v_gene: TRBV21-1; CDR3aa: CASSCGKRVNTEAFF; CDR3nt: TGTGCCAGCAGCTGCGGGAAGAGGGTAAACACTGAAGCTTTCTTT
d_gene: -; abundance: -; j_gene: TRBJ1-1; v_gene: TRBV6-5; CDR3aa: CASSFEGNTEAFF; CDR3nt: TGTGCCAGCAGTTTTGAGGGGAACACTGAAGCTTTCTTT
d_gene: TRBD1; abundance: once; j_gene: TRBJ2-3; v_gene: TRBV6-5; CDR3aa: CASSRDRGVVDTQYF; CDR3nt: TGTGCCAGCAGTAGGGACAGGGGAGTTGTAGATACGCAGTATTTT
d_gene: TRBD2; abundance: -; j_gene: TRBJ2-6; v_gene: TRBV18; CDR3aa: CASSPWTSGSFDSGANVLTF; CDR3nt: TGTGCCAGCTCACCCTGGACTAGCGGGAGCTTTGACTCTGGGGCCAACGTCCTGACTTTC
d_gene: -; abundance: -; j_gene: TRBJ1-1; v_gene: TRBV14; CDR3aa: CASSQGQTNTEAFF; CDR3nt: TGTGCCAGCAGCCAAGGACAAACGAACACTGAAGCTTTCTTT
d_gene: -; abundance: -; j_gene: TRBJ1-1; v_gene: TRBV3-1/TRBV3-2; CDR3aa: CASSHEGGPTEAFF; CDR3nt: TGTGCCAGCAGCCACGAGGGTGGGCCCACTGAAGCTTTCTTT
d_gene: TRBD1; abundance: -; j_gene: TRBJ1-4; v_gene: TRBV4-2; CDR3aa: CASSQGTGGLEKLFF; CDR3nt: TGTGCCAGCAGCCAAGGGACAGGGGGCCTGGAAAAACTGTTTTTT
d_gene: TRBD2; abundance: -; j_gene: TRBJ2-7; v_gene: TRBV7-6; CDR3aa: CASSSGLAGESSYEQYF; CDR3nt: TGTGCCAGCAGCTCTGGACTAGCGGGGGAGAGCTCCTACGAGCAGTACTTC
d_gene: TRBD1; abundance: -; j_gene: TRBJ1-6; v_gene: TRBV5-8; CDR3aa: CASSRTGSGNSPLHF; CDR3nt: TGTGCCAGCAGCCGGACAGGGAGTGGTAATTCACCCCTCCACTTT
d_gene: -; abundance: -; j_gene: TRBJ1-1; v_gene: TRBV30; CDR3aa: CAWSSLANTEAFF; CDR3nt: TGTGCCTGGAGTAGCCTAGCGAACACTGAAGCTTTCTTT
d_gene: -; abundance: -; j_gene: TRBJ2-7; v_gene: TRBV10-2; CDR3aa: CASRTSSLQYF; CDR3nt: TGCGCCAGCAGAACTAGCTCCCTGCAGTACTTC
d_gene: TRBD2; abundance: -; j_gene: TRBJ2-3; v_gene: TRBV19; CDR3aa: CASSIGIAGVGNTQYF; CDR3nt: TGTGCCAGTAGTATAGGAATAGCGGGAGTTGGAAATACGCAGTATTTT
d_gene: TRBD1; abundance: -; j_gene: TRBJ2-1; v_gene: TRBV9; CDR3aa: CASSVSPGQGFNEQFF; CDR3nt: TGTGCCAGCAGCGTAAGTCCGGGACAGGGTTTCAATGAGCAGTTCTTC
d_gene: -; abundance: few; j_gene: TRBJ2-1; v_gene: TRBV7-2; CDR3aa: CASTGDPHGYNEQFF; CDR3nt: TGTGCCAGCACCGGAGACCCACACGGCTACAATGAGCAGTTCTTC
d_gene: TRBD1; abundance: -; j_gene: TRBJ1-1; v_gene: TRBV11-2; CDR3aa: CASSLNPRGVTEAFF; CDR3nt: TGTGCCAGCAGCTTAAACCCCAGGGGGGTCACTGAAGCTTTCTTT
d_gene: -; abundance: -; j_gene: TRBJ1-1; v_gene: TRBV5-1; CDR3aa: CATGEGRGGTEAFF; CDR3nt: TGCGCCACCGGGGAAGGGAGAGGTGGCACTGAAGCTTTCTTT
d_gene: -; abundance: once; j_gene: TRBJ2-1; v_gene: TRBV25-1; CDR3aa: CASSESRTLSYNEQFF; CDR3nt: TGTGCCAGCAGTGAATCTCGGACTCTTTCCTACAATGAGCAGTTCTTC
d_gene: -; abundance: -; j_gene: TRBJ1-3; v_gene: TRBV6-5; CDR3aa: CASKRGYLSGNTIYF; CDR3nt: TGTGCCAGCAAACGAGGGTATCTCTCTGGAAACACCATATATTTT
d_gene: TRBD1; abundance: -; j_gene: TRBJ2-2; v_gene: TRBV4-1; CDR3aa: CASSQETGGANTGELFF; CDR3nt: TGCGCCAGCAGCCAAGAGACAGGGGGAGCGAACACCGGGGAGCTGTTTTTT
d_gene: -; abundance: -; j_gene: TRBJ2-1; v_gene: TRBV7-9; CDR3aa: CASSPISGNPYNEQFF; CDR3nt: TGTGCCAGCAGCCCGATCAGCGGTAACCCTTACAATGAGCAGTTCTTC
d_gene: -; abundance: once; j_gene: TRBJ1-4; v_gene: TRBV20-1; CDR3aa: CSAPVYEKLFF; CDR3nt: TGCAGTGCCCCCGTTTATGAAAAACTGTTTTTT
d_gene: -; abundance: -; j_gene: TRBJ2-5; v_gene: TRBV19; CDR3aa: CASSTGVQETQYF; CDR3nt: TGTGCCAGTTCAACCGGGGTCCAAGAGACCCAGTACTTC
d_gene: TRBD1; abundance: -; j_gene: TRBJ2-7; v_gene: TRBV6-5; CDR3aa: CASSRDSTTRYEQYF; CDR3nt: TGTGCCAGCAGCCGGGACAGCACGACCCGCTACGAGCAGTACTTC
d_gene: TRBD1; abundance: few; j_gene: TRBJ1-5; v_gene: TRBV7-8; CDR3aa: CASSRETGGLQPQHF; CDR3nt: TGTGCCAGCAGCCGAGAGACAGGGGGTCTCCAGCCCCAGCATTTT
d_gene: TRBD1; abundance: -; j_gene: TRBJ2-1; v_gene: TRBV5-4; CDR3aa: CASSPGTGRNEQFF; CDR3nt: TGTGCCAGCAGCCCGGGGACAGGTAGGAATGAGCAGTTCTTC
d_gene: -; abundance: -; j_gene: TRBJ1-2; v_gene: TRBV7-8; CDR3aa: CASSLFRDSYGYTF; CDR3nt: TGTGCCAGCAGCTTATTCCGAGACAGCTATGGCTACACCTTC
d_gene: -; abundance: -; j_gene: TRBJ2-1; v_gene: TRBV9; CDR3aa: CASSVVGALVGYNEQFF; CDR3nt: TGTGCCAGCAGCGTAGTAGGGGCATTAGTTGGTTACAATGAGCAGTTCTTC
d_gene: -; abundance: -; j_gene: TRBJ2-2; v_gene: TRBV21-1; CDR3aa: CASSKRWSRDKNTGELFF; CDR3nt: TGTGCCAGCAGCAAAAGGTGGAGCAGGGACAAGAACACCGGGGAGCTGTTTTTT
d_gene: TRBD2; abundance: -; j_gene: TRBJ2-1; v_gene: TRBV5-8; CDR3aa: CGGAGGLLNEQFF; CDR3nt: TGTGGGGGCGCGGGGGGGCTCCTGAATGAGCAGTTCTTC
d_gene: TRBD1; abundance: -; j_gene: TRBJ2-7; v_gene: TRBV7-8; CDR3aa: CASSFGTGSYEQYF; CDR3nt: TGTGCCAGCAGTTTCGGGACAGGAAGCTACGAGCAGTACTTC
d_gene: -; abundance: many; j_gene: TRBJ1-3; v_gene: TRBV10-3; CDR3aa: CAIRGSSGNTIYF; CDR3nt: TGTGCCATCAGGGGCAGCTCTGGAAACACCATATATTTT
d_gene: TRBD2; abundance: -; j_gene: TRBJ2-1; v_gene: TRBV7-9; CDR3aa: CASSGGTSGLGEQFF; CDR3nt: TGTGCCAGCAGCGGAGGGACTAGTGGGCTTGGGGAGCAGTTCTTC
d_gene: -; abundance: -; j_gene: TRBJ1-2; v_gene: TRBV6-5; CDR3aa: CASTREATEGGYTF; CDR3nt: TGTGCCAGCACCCGGGAAGCCACCGAGGGTGGCTACACCTTC
d_gene: TRBD1; abundance: many; j_gene: TRBJ2-1; v_gene: TRBV7-2; CDR3aa: CASRDRDRAPNEQFF; CDR3nt: TGTGCCAGCAGGGACCGGGACAGGGCCCCCAATGAGCAGTTCTTC
d_gene: TRBD2; abundance: -; j_gene: TRBJ2-7; v_gene: TRBV6-5; CDR3aa: CASSYSSGGGYEQYF; CDR3nt: TGTGCCAGCAGTTACTCAAGCGGGGGGGGTTACGAGCAGTACTTC
d_gene: -; abundance: -; j_gene: TRBJ1-2; v_gene: TRBV24-1; CDR3aa: CATSDGGTGGYTF; CDR3nt: TGTGCCACCAGTGATGGGGGCACGGGTGGCTACACCTTC
d_gene: TRBD1; abundance: -; j_gene: TRBJ2-1; v_gene: TRBV25-1; CDR3aa: CASSAPTGVYNEQFF; CDR3nt: TGTGCCAGCAGTGCTCCGACAGGGGTCTACAATGAGCAGTTCTTC